The entry below describes one T cell receptor beta chain. This receptor's antigen is unknown. No base quality information exists; no much larger clone differs at one position. The data stem from a study of human T cells and chemical hapten exposure (dated by TCRdb to the early 2020s). A note on the overall study: For sensitization, 2% DPC in acetone was applied to a roughly 2 cm by roughly 2 cm area of upper inner arm skin. For TCR sequencing, blood came from 25 to 35 alopecia patients at anywhere from one to four time points (pre-sensitization, 2, 6 and 24 weeks). Patch testing on the upper back used Finn chambers containing 0.01% DPC, with scoring done after 6 days according to International Contact Dermatitis Research Group standards. Blood samples were taken from patients before sensitization (week 0) and then at 2, 6 and about 24 weeks after DPC sensitization. This study followed changes in the peripheral blood TCR repertoire in vivo during primary and secondary sensitization of alopecia patients to the hapten diphenylcyclopropenone (DPC). The libraries were sequenced as a pool, and the TCR yield per sample differed mostly because of small variations in library volumes within the pool. Throughout the study period of approximately 23 weeks, patients also received therapeutic DPC doses to the scalp every week. The patient cohort, mostly female, included alopecia areata with under or over 50% scalp involvement, alopecia totalis and alopecia universalis. The research as a whole found: Repeated subsampling changed both the strength of the expansion versus patch-test correlation and the threshold at which that correlation became significant. The number of PT1 expanded TCRs positively correlated with patch test score, significant at thresholds 8, 16 and 32 but not 4. Because every patient had alopecia, a presumed autoimmune disease, the patients' immune response might differ from that of healthy individuals. Expanded TCRs formed significantly more large CDR3 similarity clusters than pre-sensitization or healthy control sets, consistent with antigen-driven responses. DPC sensitization did not change how many TCRs were above 1 in 1000 frequency, and no evidence was found of alterations in global repertoire structure.

According to the study, the label for this sample's time point signals: pre-sensitization, week 0. In the paper's terms, the treatment or condition label means: therapeutic diphenylcyclopropenone sensitization with weekly scalp DPC. Blood at each patch-test visit was drawn before the patch test was applied. To be eligible, patients had to be aged 18 to 70, diagnosed with alopecia and judged suitable for DPC therapy, while pregnant patients were excluded. Unfractionated whole blood was collected in Tempus Blood RNA tubes, and total RNA was extracted from that blood. Library creation used RACE. This sample was sequenced with a NextSeq 500. Library preparation attached unique molecular identifiers to individual cDNA molecules for quantitative, reproducible TCR counting. For every blood RNA sample, sequencing covered both the TCR alpha and TCR beta chains. Turning to the authors' computational methods: Samples had a median of roughly 99,000 TCRs, with a range from about 23,224 to 700,000. V, J and CDR3 annotation of the TCR reads was carried out using the Decombinator software suite. To make PS versus PT1 abundance plots, every sample was subsampled to the same number of TCRs (28,000). TCRs were defined as expanded if absent before sensitization and observed at least eight times at the 2-week time point. TCRdb trimmed the raw reads at Q25, called clones with MiXCR and kept productive beta chains. Rows with one shared CDR3 protein collapse into an entry with the most common genes and DNA. The V and J calls follow TCRdb's processing rather than the paper's. The table for this sample lists 190,000 or so distinct CDR3 sequences; more than 25% of them were counted only once. The top ten hold 2.5% to 3.5% of the sample.

CDR1 is given as SGHTA and CDR2 as FQGTGA, both from the germline V gene. V drops 5 bases and J drops 6 bases, leaving 21 bases in between. The CDR3, from cysteine to phenylalanine, totals 16 residues. Only the CDR3 DNA stays, 48 bases, in frame from base 1. This receptor was taken from a woman aged 25 to 39 with alopecia areata. Some clones in this sample may be carry-over from other donors' samples. Rearrangement joined TRBV7-3 to TRBJ2-3; a tentative D match to TRBD2 spans 7 bases. Sequenced material: whole blood, taken in connection with sensitization to the hapten diphenylcyclopropenone (DPC). The CDR3 loop reads CASSAPLGGAADTQYF. The nucleotides read TGTGCCAGCAGCGCCCCACTTGGGGGGGCCGCCGATACGCAGTATTTT.